Listed below are T cell receptor beta chains from one sample, sequenced in a study of blood T cell repertoires in COVID-19. Assay: immunoSEQ multiplex PCR; the TCRdb copy retains only in-frame clones and omits some. Among a few hundred thousand clones listed, approximately 77% were seen once. The sequencing sample was made of peripheral blood. These receptors originate from a woman aged 18-29 years with acute or convalescent COVID-19. CDR3s leave out the opening cysteine and the closing phenylalanine or tryptophan. Only some rows state a clone size, as once, few, many or a class for expanded clones.

CDR3 protein | clone size | J gene | V gene
ASRHLPNTGELF | . | TRBJ2-2 | TRBV19
SVEDPQNIQY | . | TRBJ2-4 | TRBV29-1
ASSSTGANGYT | . | TRBJ1-2 | TRBV7-2
SASAEIGTSGAPSYNEQF | . | TRBJ2-1 | TRBV20-1
ASRPTGTSGNEQF | . | TRBJ2-1 | TRBV3-1/TRBV3-2
ASSWGYTGGGDNAYNEQF | few | TRBJ2-1 | TRBV4-3
ASSLRQDWDTEAF | . | TRBJ1-1 | TRBV18
ASSESGYSNQPQH | . | TRBJ1-5 | TRBV2
ASSPTGTSYEQY | . | TRBJ2-7 | TRBV4-3
ASSLPSLLAGLNNEQF | . | TRBJ2-1 | TRBV28
ASSYSFLIAGTPGTDTQY | . | TRBJ2-3 | TRBV6-2/TRBV6-3
ASSLSGRASDTQY | . | TRBJ2-3 | TRBV11-3
AWTHSFSYEQY | . | TRBJ2-7 | TRBV30
ASSILGTGVGANYGYT | . | TRBJ1-2 | TRBV19
ASSSLRGSYEQY | . | TRBJ2-7 | TRBV25-1
ASSPQGLAGSYELFSYEQY | few | TRBJ2-7 | TRBV4-2
ATSGWDSMNTEAF | . | TRBJ1-1 | TRBV15
ASSLYRGEAPTSYEQY | . | TRBJ2-7 | TRBV5-6
ASSHRGAGEKLF | . | TRBJ1-4 | TRBV3-1/TRBV3-2
ASRGTVRWDGYT | few | TRBJ1-2 | TRBV19
ASSPRGEGTQY | . | TRBJ2-3 | TRBV3-1/TRBV3-2
SVGIGGRGETQY | few | TRBJ2-5 | TRBV29-1
AWSGTHYEQY | . | TRBJ2-7 | TRBV30
ASTSREGLSGELF | . | TRBJ2-2 | TRBV9
AWSVPPVVAGWVQETQY | . | TRBJ2-5 | TRBV30
ASSAFTSYGIQY | . | TRBJ2-4 | TRBV11-2
ASQLQAGQGSRAF | . | TRBJ1-1 | TRBV6-5
ASSPAGSSGNTIY | once | TRBJ1-3 | TRBV19
ASTGQGLSDTEAF | few | TRBJ1-1 | TRBV7-2
SAVVRGAIVDYGYT | . | TRBJ1-2 | TRBV29-1
ASSQGQSPNYGYT | many | TRBJ1-2 | TRBV5-4
ASSYRVADEQF | . | TRBJ2-1 | TRBV18
ASSTWDRETEAF | . | TRBJ1-1 | TRBV19
ASSDTGEEKLF | once | TRBJ1-4 | TRBV10-2
ASSLVYGESGKDPGELF | . | TRBJ2-2 | TRBV7-9
ASSSRGGTEAF | . | TRBJ1-1 | TRBV19
ASSGRTGALGTDTQY | . | TRBJ2-3 | TRBV9
ASSVVGVHSYEQY | . | TRBJ2-7 | TRBV28
ASSQASGGGDTQY | . | TRBJ2-3 | TRBV3-1/TRBV3-2
ASSQLTGGYGNEKLF | . | TRBJ1-4 | TRBV6-6
ASSSGQGISQY | . | TRBJ2-5 | TRBV11-2
ASSPSGSSYNEQF | . | TRBJ2-1 | TRBV7-3
ASSVGAAGEQY | . | TRBJ2-7 | TRBV9
ASSLRSGAGGHGELF | few | TRBJ2-2 | TRBV7-3
ASSADRERWEAF | few | TRBJ1-1 | TRBV28
ASSVGTSGSTYNEQF | . | TRBJ2-1 | TRBV9
ASSFPPGQGVL | . | TRBJ2-7 | TRBV7-2